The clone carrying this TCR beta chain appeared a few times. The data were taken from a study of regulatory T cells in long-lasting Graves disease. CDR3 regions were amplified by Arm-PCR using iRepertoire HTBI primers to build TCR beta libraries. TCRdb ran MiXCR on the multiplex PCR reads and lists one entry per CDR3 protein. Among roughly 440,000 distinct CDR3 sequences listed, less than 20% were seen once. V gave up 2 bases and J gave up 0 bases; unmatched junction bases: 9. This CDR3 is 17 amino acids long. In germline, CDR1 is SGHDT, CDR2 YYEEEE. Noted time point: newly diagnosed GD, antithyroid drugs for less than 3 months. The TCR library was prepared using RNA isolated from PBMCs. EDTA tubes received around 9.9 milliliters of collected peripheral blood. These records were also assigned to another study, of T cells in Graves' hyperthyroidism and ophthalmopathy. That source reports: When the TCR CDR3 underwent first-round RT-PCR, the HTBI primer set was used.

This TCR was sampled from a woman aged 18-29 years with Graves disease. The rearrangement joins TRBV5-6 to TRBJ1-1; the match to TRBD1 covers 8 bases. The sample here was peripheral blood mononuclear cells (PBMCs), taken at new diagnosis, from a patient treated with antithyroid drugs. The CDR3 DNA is TGTGCCAGCAGCTTATGGACAGGGTGGAGGATGAACACTGAAGCTTTCTTT. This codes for CASSLWTGWRMNTEAFF.